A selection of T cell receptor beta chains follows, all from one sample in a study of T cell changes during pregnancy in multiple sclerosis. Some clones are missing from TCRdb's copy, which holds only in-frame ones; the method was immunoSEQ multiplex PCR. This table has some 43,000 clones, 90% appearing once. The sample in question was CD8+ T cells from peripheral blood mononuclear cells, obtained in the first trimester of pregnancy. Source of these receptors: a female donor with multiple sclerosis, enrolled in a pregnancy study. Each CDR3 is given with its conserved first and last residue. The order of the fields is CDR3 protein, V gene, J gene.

CASSPYRDSEAFF	TRBV5-4	TRBJ1-1
CASSQDHGSSSGNTIYF	TRBV4-3	TRBJ1-3
CAGNRGSGHEQYF	TRBV6-5	TRBJ2-7
CASSARDSLSYEQYF	TRBV21-1	TRBJ2-7
CATAPSGSVYEQYF	TRBV6-1	TRBJ2-7
CASSEVGGVGETQYF	TRBV2	TRBJ2-5
CASSGTGLEQFF	TRBV5-1	TRBJ2-1
CASSFSSNQPQHF	TRBV27	TRBJ1-5
CASSLGRWRNTEAFF	TRBV7-9	TRBJ1-1
CASSYSNTPDEQYF	TRBV6-5	TRBJ2-7
CASRYKNTEAFF	TRBV19	TRBJ1-1
CASSLGSSGRNSYNEQFF	TRBV7-9	TRBJ2-1
CASSTWRDEQFF	TRBV7-9	TRBJ2-1
CASSLGQGLAPQETQYF	TRBV11-3	TRBJ2-5
CASSKALYGAYSNQPQHF	TRBV21-1	TRBJ1-5
CASSFDPPSGSYNEQFF	TRBV27	TRBJ2-1
CASSSSNNEQFF	TRBV19	TRBJ2-1
CASSLGKGAGNEQFF	TRBV11-2	TRBJ2-1
CASPQGAGQETQYF	TRBV2	TRBJ2-5
CASSQVEGSQETQYF	TRBV14	TRBJ2-5
CASSVGDRVTDTQYF	TRBV9	TRBJ2-3
CASSPTLAATHEQYF	TRBV7-6	TRBJ2-7
CASSASDYGYTF	TRBV9	TRBJ1-2
CASSVRQGARQPQHF	TRBV6-1	TRBJ1-5
CASTRGNQPQHF	TRBV5-1	TRBJ1-5
CASSLWDRSKQPQHF	TRBV5-1	TRBJ1-5
CASSKALSGYSNQPQHF	TRBV21-1	TRBJ1-5
CASSPQPFTDTQYF	TRBV4-3	TRBJ2-3